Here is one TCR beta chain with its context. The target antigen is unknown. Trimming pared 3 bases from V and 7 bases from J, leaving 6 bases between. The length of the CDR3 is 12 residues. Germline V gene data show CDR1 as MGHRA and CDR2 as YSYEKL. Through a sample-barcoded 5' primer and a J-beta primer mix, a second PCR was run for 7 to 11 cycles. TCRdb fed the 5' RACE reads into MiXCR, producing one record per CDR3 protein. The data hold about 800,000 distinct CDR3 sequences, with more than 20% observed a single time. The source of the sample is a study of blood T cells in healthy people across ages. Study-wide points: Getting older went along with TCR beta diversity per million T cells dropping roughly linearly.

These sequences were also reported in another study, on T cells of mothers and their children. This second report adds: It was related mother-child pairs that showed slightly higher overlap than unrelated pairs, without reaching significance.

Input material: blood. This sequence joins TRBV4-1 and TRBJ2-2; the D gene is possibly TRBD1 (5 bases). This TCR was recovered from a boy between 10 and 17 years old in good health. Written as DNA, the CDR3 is TGCGCCAGCAGCCACAGGGACGGGGAGCTGTTTTTT. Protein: CASSHRDGELFF.